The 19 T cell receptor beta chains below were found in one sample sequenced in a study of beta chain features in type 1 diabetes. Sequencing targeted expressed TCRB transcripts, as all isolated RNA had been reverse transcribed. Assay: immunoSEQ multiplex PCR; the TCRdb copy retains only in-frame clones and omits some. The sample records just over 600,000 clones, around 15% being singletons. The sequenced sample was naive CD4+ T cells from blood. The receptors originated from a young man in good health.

CDR3 amino acids: CASAGTSGGGHRGQYF. The CDR3 DNA sequence: TGTGCCAGCGCCGGGACTAGCGGGGGAGGACATAGGGGGCAGTACTTC. The chain links TRBV25-1 to TRBJ2-7, with 14 bases matching TRBD2. The length of the CDR3 is 16 residues. V dropped 8 bases and J dropped 9; count of bases not matched to a gene: 15. Germline lookup yields CDR1 MGHDK and CDR2 SYGVNS.

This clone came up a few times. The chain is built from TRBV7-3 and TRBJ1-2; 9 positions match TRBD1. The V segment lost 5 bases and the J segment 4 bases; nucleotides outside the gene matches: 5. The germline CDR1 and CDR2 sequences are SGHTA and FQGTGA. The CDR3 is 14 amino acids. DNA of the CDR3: TGTGCCAGCAGCGAGGACAGGGGTGGCTATGGCTACACCTTC. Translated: CASSEDRGGYGYTF.

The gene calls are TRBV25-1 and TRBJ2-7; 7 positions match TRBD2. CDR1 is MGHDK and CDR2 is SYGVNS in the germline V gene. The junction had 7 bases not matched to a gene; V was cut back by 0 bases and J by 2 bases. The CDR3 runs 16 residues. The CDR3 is CASSEYKLAGAYEQYF. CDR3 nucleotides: TGTGCCAGCAGTGAATATAAATTAGCGGGTGCCTACGAGCAGTACTTC.

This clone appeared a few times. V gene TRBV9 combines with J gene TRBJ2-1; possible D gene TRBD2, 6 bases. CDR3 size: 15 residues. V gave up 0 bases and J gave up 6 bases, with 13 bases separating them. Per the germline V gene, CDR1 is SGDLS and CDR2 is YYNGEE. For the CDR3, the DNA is TGTGCCAGCAGCGTAGGCGTGGGGGGTTTCAATGAGCAGTTCTTC. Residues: CASSVGVGGFNEQFF.

The CDR3 spells CASSKGTGGGFFYGYTF. The CDR3 nucleotides are TGTGCCAGCAGCAAAGGCACAGGGGGCGGATTCTTCTATGGCTACACCTTC. The J gene is TRBJ1-2, the V gene TRBV21-1; TRBD1 is taken as the D call from the table, unchecked against the DNA. TRBV21-1 is deemed a pseudogene. The CDR3 loop spans 17 amino acids.

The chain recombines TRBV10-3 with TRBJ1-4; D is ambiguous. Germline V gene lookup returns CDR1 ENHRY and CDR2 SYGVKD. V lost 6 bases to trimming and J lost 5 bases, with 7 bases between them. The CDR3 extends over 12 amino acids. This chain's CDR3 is CAISLKNEKLFF. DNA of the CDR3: TGTGCCATCAGCCTCAAGAATGAAAAACTGTTTTTT.

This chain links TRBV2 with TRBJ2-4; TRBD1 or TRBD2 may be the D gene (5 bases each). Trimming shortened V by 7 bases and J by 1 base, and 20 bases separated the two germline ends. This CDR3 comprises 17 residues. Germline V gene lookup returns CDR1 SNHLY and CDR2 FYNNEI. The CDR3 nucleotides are TGTGCCAGCACCGAACCCCAAGTGTGGGGGGCCAAAAACATTCAGTACTTC. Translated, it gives CASTEPQVWGAKNIQYF.

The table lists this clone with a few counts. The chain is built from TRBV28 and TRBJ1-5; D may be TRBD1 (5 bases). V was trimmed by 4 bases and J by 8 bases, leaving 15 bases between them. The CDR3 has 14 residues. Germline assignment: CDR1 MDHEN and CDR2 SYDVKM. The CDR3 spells CASSSDLREKPQHF. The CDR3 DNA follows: TGTGCCAGCAGTTCGGACCTCAGGGAGAAGCCCCAGCATTTT.

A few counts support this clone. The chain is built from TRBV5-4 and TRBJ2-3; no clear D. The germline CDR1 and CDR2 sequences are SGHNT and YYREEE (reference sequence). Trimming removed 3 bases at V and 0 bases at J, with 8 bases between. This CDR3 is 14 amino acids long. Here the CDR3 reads CASSSASSTDTQYF. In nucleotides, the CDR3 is TGTGCCAGCAGCTCGGCCTCTAGCACAGATACGCAGTATTTT.

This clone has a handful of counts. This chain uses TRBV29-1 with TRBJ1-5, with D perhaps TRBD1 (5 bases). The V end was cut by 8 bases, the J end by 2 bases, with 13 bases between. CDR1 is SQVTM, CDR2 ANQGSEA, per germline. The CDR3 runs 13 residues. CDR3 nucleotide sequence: TGCAGCATCCGACAGAACGGCAATCAGCCCCAGCATTTT. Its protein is CSIRQNGNQPQHF. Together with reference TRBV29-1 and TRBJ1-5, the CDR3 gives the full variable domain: SAVISQKPSRDICQRGTSLTIQCQVDSQVTMMFWYRQQPGQSLTLIATANQGSEATYESGFVIDKFPISRPNLTFSTLTVSNMSPEDSSIYLCSIRQNGNQPQHFGDGTRLSIL.

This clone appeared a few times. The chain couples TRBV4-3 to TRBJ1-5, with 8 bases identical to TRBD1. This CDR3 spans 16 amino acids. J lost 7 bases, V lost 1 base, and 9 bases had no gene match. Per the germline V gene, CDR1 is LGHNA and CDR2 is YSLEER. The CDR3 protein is CASSQAVDRGYQPQHF. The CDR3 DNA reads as TGCGCCAGCAGCCAAGCAGTTGACAGGGGTTACCAGCCCCAGCATTTT.

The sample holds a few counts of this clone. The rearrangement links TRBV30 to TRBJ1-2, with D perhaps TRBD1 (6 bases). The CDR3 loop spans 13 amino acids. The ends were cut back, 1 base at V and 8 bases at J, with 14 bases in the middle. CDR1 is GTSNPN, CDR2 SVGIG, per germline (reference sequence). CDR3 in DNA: TGTGCCTGGAGTGCAGACAGGATCGGCGGCTACACCTTC. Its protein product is CAWSADRIGGYTF.

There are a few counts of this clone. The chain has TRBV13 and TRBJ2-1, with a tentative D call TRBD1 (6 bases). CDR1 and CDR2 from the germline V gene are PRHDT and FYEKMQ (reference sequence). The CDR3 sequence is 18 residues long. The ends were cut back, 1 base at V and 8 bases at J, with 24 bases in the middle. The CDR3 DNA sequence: TGTGCCAGCAGCTTAGCCCGGCAACAGGGTTTCAGCCTCCATGAGCAGTTCTTC. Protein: CASSLARQQGFSLHEQFF.

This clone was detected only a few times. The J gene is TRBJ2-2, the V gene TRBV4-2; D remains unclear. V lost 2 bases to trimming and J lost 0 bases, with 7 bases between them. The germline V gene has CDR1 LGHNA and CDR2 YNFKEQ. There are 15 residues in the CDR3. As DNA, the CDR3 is TGTGCCAGCAGCCAATCACTCGCGAACACCGGGGAGCTGTTTTTT. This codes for CASSQSLANTGELFF.

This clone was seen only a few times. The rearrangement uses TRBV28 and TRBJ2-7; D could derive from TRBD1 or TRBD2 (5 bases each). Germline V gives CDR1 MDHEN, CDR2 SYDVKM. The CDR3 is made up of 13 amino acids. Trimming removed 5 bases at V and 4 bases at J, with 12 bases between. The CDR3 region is CASSPGRKYEQYF. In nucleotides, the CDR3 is TGTGCCAGCAGTCCGGGACGGAAATACGAGCAGTACTTC.

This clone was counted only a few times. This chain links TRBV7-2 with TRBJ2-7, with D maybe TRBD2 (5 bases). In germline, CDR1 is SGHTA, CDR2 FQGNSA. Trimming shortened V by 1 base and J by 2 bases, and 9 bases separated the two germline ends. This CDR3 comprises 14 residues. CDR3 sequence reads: CASSLVRVTYEQYF. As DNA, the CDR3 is TGTGCCAGCAGCTTAGTGAGGGTAACCTACGAGCAGTACTTC. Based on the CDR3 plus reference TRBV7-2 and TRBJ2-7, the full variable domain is GAGVSQSPSNKVTEKGKDVELRCDPISGHTALYWYRQSLGQGLEFLIYFQGNSAPDKSGLPSDRFSAERTGGSVSTLTIQRTQQEDSAVYLCASSLVRVTYEQYFGPGTRLTVT.

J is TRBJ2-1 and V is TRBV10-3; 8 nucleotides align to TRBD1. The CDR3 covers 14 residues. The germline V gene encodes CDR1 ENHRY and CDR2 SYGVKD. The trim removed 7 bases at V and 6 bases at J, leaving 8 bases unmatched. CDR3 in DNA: TGTGCCATCACCGGAGGACAGGGAGGCAATGAGCAGTTCTTC. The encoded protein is CAITGGQGGNEQFF.

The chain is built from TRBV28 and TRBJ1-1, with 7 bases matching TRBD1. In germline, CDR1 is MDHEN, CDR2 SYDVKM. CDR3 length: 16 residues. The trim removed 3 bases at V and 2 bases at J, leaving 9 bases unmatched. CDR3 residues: CASSLPPGTDNTEAFF. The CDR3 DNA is TGTGCCAGCAGTTTGCCGCCCGGGACAGATAACACTGAAGCTTTCTTT.

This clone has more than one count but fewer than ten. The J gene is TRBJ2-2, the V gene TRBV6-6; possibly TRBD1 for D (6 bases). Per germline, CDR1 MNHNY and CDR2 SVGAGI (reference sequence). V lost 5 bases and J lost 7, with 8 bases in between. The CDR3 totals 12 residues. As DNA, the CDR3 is TGTGCCAGCAGTGGGGGCGGCGGGGAGCTGTTTTTT. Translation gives CASSGGGGELFF.